This T cell receptor beta chain was sequenced in a study of early T cells in non-severe SARS-CoV-2 infection. General study findings and limits: Matching results from VDJdb favored anti-spike CD8 responses, leaving private and CD4 specificities undetected.

Per germline, CDR1 SGHTA and CDR2 FQGNSA. The V end lost 2 bases, the J end lost 2 bases, and 11 bases lay between the germline ends. The CDR3 is made up of 15 amino acids. Notes on this clonotype: Its specificity is unknown.

Each CDR3 protein is one row after TCRdb ran MiXCR on the 5' RACE reads. The data contain about 60,000 distinct CDR3 sequences, approximately 9% of them singletons. V is TRBV7-2 and J is TRBJ2-3; D gene uncertain. Sequencing was performed on whole blood. This TCR was sampled from an adult who was a healthcare worker with PCR-confirmed SARS-CoV-2 infection or an uninfected control (not recorded which). The CDR3 region is CASSLKRYFTDTQYF. The DNA of the CDR3 is TGTGCCAGCAGCTTAAAAAGATATTTCACAGATACGCAGTATTTT. Full variable domain (rest looked up from reference TRBV7-2 and TRBJ2-3): GAGVSQSPSNKVTEKGKDVELRCDPISGHTALYWYRQSLGQGLEFLIYFQGNSAPDKSGLPSDRFSAERTGGSVSTLTIQRTQQEDSAVYLCASSLKRYFTDTQYFGPGTRLTVL.